The clone carrying this T cell receptor (beta chain) was found a few times. Its antigen is undetermined. Using its own MiXCR run on the 5' RACE reads, TCRdb lists one record per CDR3 protein. This sample has more than 400,000 distinct CDR3 sequences, with about 18% found just once. CDR1 SGHTA and CDR2 FQGNSA come from the germline V gene. The CDR3 contains 13 residues. V dropped 4 bases and J dropped 3; count of bases not matched to a gene: 0. This sample was included in a study of T-cell memory formation after mild COVID-19. The study, taken as a whole, reports: The finding that pre-infection memory included some responding clones suggested that cross-reactive memory joined.

The clonotype comes from an adult woman who had mild COVID-19 (a few samples of this study predate the infection). Cell type and time point are not known. The specimen was PBMCs or a T cell subset sorted from them (not recorded which). The V gene is TRBV7-2, the J gene TRBJ2-5; 9 bases line up with TRBD2. The CDR3, as DNA: TGTGCCAGCAGCTCTAGCGGGGAAGAGACCCAGTACTTC. It encodes CASSSSGEETQYF.